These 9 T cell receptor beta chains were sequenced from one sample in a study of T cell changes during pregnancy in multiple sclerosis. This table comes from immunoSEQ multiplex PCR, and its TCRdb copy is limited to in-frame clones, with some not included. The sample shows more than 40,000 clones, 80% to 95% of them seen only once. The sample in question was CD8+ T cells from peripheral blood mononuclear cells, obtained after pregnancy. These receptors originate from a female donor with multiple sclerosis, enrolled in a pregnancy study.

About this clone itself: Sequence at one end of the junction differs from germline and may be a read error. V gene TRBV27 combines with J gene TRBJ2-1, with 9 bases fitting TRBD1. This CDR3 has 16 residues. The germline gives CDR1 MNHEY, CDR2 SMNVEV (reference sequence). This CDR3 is CASSLVGTGWGDEHFF. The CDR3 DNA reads TGTGCCAGCAGTTTGGTCGGGACAGGGTGGGGGGATGAGCATTTCTTC.

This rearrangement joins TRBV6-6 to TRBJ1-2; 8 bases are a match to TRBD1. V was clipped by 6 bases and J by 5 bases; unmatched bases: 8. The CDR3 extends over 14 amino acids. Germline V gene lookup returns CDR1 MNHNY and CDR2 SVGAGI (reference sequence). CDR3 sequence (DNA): TGTGCCAGCAGCAGTGGACAGGGAGGATATGGCTACACCTTC. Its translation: CASSSGQGGYGYTF.

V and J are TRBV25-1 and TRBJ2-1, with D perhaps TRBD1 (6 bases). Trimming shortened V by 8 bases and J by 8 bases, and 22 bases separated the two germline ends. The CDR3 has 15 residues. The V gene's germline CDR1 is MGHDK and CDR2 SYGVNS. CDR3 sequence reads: CASAAGTKVVDEQFF. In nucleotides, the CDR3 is TGTGCCAGCGCGGCCGGGACAAAGGTCGTGGATGAGCAGTTCTTC.

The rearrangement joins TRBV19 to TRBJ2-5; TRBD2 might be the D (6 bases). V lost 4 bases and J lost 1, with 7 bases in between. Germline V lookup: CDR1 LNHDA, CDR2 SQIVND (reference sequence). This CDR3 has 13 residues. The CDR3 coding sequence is TGTGCCAGTAGTACGACTAGCCAAGAGACCCAGTACTTC. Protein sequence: CASSTTSQETQYF.

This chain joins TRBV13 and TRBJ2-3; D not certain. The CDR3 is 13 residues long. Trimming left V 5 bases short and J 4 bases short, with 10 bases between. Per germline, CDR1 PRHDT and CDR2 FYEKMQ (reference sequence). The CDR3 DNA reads TGTGCCAGCAGCACCAGAGGCTCAGATACGCAGTATTTT. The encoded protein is CASSTRGSDTQYF.

The CDR3 DNA is TGTGCCAGCAGCGCTGGACTCATGAACACTGAAGCTTTCTTT. Its protein product is CASSAGLMNTEAFF. This chain uses TRBV6-1 with TRBJ1-1; D remains ambiguous. From germline, CDR1 is MNHNS and CDR2 SASEGT. Trimming stripped 6 bases from V and 0 bases from J, with 11 bases between. This CDR3 is built from 14 residues.

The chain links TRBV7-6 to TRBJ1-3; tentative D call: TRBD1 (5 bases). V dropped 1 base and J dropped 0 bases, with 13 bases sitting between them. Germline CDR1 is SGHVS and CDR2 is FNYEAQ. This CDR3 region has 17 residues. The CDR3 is CASSLENQGGSGNTIYF. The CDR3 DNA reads TGTGCCAGCAGCTTAGAAAATCAGGGCGGCTCTGGAAACACCATATATTTT.

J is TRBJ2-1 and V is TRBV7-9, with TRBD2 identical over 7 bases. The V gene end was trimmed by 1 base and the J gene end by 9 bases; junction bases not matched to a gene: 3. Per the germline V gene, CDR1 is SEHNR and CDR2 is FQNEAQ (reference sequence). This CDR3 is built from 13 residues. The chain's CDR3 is CASSLGGRAEQFF. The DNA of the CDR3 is TGTGCCAGCAGCTTAGGCGGGAGAGCTGAGCAGTTCTTC. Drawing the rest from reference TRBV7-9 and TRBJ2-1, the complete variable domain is DTGVSQNPRHKITKRGQNVTFRCDPISEHNRLYWYRQTLGQGPEFLTYFQNEAQLEKSRLLSDRFSAERPKGSFSTLEIQRTEQGDSAMYLCASSLGGRAEQFFGPGTRLTVL.

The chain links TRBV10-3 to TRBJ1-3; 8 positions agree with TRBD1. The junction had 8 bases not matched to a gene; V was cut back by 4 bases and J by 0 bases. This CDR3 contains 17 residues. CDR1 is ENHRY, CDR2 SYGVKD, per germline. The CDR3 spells CAISGKGQEYSGNTIYF. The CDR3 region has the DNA TGTGCCATCAGTGGTAAGGGACAGGAGTACTCTGGAAACACCATATATTTT.